The source of this T cell receptor (beta chain) is a study of blood T cell repertoires in COVID-19. CDR1 and CDR2 (germline): SGHRS, YFSETQ. The CDR3 loop spans 11 amino acids. V was clipped by 7 bases and J by 5 bases, with 9 bases between them. In the original workflow: For nucleated cells, counts were estimated from reference gene primer amplification. Produced via immunoSEQ multiplex PCR; TCRdb's table is partial and in-frame only. That table gives V, J and clone size, and the DNA gave D and trimming. The sample gives about 90,000 clones, roughly 80% of which show up once; 9% to 12% is in the top ten.

The TCR originated in a woman aged 70-85 years with acute or convalescent COVID-19. This rearrangement joins TRBV5-1 to TRBJ2-5; a weak D match, TRBD2 (6 bases). Sequenced sample: peripheral blood. This chain's CDR3 is CASHGGETQYF. In nucleotides, the CDR3 is TGCGCCAGCCACGGGGGTGAGACCCAGTACTTC.